This TCR beta chain is from a study of T cell clusters in autoimmune cytopenias (dated by TCRdb to the late 2010s). About the study as a whole: Of the 40 to 45 healthy donor controls, approximately 24 were female, and the group had a mean age of 56 years and a median age of around 60 years. Per sample, TRB sequencing gave a median depth of about 49,000 reads and a median of 2,350 distinct TRB clonotypes. In autoimmune cytopenia patients, peripheral blood TRB and IGH repertoires were sequenced during active disease and over treatment follow-up, together with healthy, CLL and autoimmune hepatitis controls. The goal of the study was to determine whether autoimmune cytopenia patients have a disease-specific immune repertoire signature that could serve as a blood-based biomarker. For primary cytopenia, approximately 23 age-matched healthy donors were used as controls, and for secondary cytopenia, about 15 age-matched CLL patients were used as controls. Repertoires from autoimmune hepatitis patients were compared with those of about two dozen healthy donors matched for age and sex. The full study reports these points: Roughly 2.9-fold more exclusive TRB clusters were observed in healthy donors than in active autoimmune hepatitis patients, consistent with an autoimmunity-wide signature. In the comparison of secondary cytopenia with CLL, no cluster-lack signature showed up, apparently because the dominant lymphoma-associated repertoire masked the signature. The T cell clusters were only ever defined in silico, so experimental validation of their functional role was still needed. The GLIPH analysis suggested a lack of physiological T cell clusters in primary autoimmune cytopenia patients, since 51 clusters were exclusive to healthy donors whereas 15 to 20 were exclusive to patients. The TRB repertoire shifts, including less even repertoires in secondary cytopenia and CLL, mostly reflected lymphoma bias and not autoimmunity.

Its CDR3 holds 15 amino acids, cysteine through phenylalanine. The record lacks a DNA sequence. In the germline V gene (reference sequence), CDR1 corresponds to LNHDA and CDR2 to SQIVND. TRB amplification used 250 ng of peripheral blood genomic DNA, 30,000 to 40,000 genome equivalents, per sample. This clonotype is medium-sized (0.01 to 0.1%) as judged by frequency; no count is noted. No antigen is known for it. TRB rearrangements were amplified by multiplex PCR following a touch-down protocol, with the TRB-A and TRB-B primer pools mixed in one tube. Illumina adapters and sample indices were added to the amplicons through two consecutive PCR reactions performed with Phusion HS II polymerase. After gel purification with the NucleoSpin Gel and PCR Clean-up kit, the amplicons were quantified by Qubit and checked for quality on an Agilent 2100 Bioanalyzer. Sequencing of the libraries was performed on an Illumina MiSeq with 600-cycle, single-indexed, paired-end runs. Per the original workflow: TRB reads were aligned and assembled with MiXCR version 2.1.12 using the default MiXCR reference library. A clone was defined by each unique CDR3 nucleotide sequence, and the analysis included only productive sequences with two or more reads. Alpha-parameterized diversity profiles (alpha 0 to 5), including the Shannon (alpha 1) and Simpson (alpha 2) indices, were computed with an R script to assess repertoire diversity. The tcR package was used to compute combinatorial TRB VJ usage, which was then compared between cohorts by principal component analysis with ade4. Using GLIPH, TCRbeta CDR3s were clustered on pairs of cohorts matched for age and read depth, and a Wilcoxon test was used to compare cluster frequencies. TCRdb reprocessed the reads; each CDR3 protein sequence makes one entry, and DNA is unavailable. The V and J calls shown here were made by TCRdb, not taken from the authors' results. The sample's table lists a count of about 12,000 distinct CDR3 sequences. About 25% of the sample rests with the top ten.

This sample was shared with a second study, whose subject was T cell repertoires in aging, cancer and after chemotherapy. From that second study: Donors were distributed across six age groups ranging from 30 or younger to 70 or older, with at least three individuals included per group. TCR repertoires from healthy donor controls were recorded over periods of several months to years and showed clear clonal overlap between repeated samplings. The full dataset contained several million TCR reads. Untreated patients with hematological or solid cancers showed significantly lower blood TCR diversity and higher clonality than age-matched healthy donors. In healthy donors, the drop in TCR diversity with age came mainly from a loss of richness, whereas in cancer patients a loss of evenness also played a part. In both cancer cohorts, the median generation probability rose over the chemotherapy interval, which suggests that the repertoire was reconstituted through rebound thymic output. The authors noted that the repertoire data do not allow conclusions about immunological memory after chemotherapy. Peripheral blood TCR beta repertoires from healthy donors and cancer patients were profiled to examine immunoaging and T cell reconstitution after chemotherapy. Alongside some 98 healthy donors serving as a reference group, the cohort included 200 to 250 cancer patients, of whom roughly 90 had hematological cancers and 120 to 130 had solid cancers. MiXCR versions 2.12 and 3.0.5 were used to process TRB sequences. Repertoire metrics included Shannon diversity, evenness, clonality (one minus evenness), and alpha-parameterized diversity profiles from alpha 0 to 5. The IGoR algorithm was used to compute generation probabilities of clones in paired pre- and post-chemotherapy samples.

The chain is assembled from TRBV19 and TRBJ2-2; there is no DNA to check the TCRdb D call of TRBD1. The TCR was taken from a human donor in good health. Input material: peripheral blood. The CDR3 corresponds to CASSIGGADTGELFF.